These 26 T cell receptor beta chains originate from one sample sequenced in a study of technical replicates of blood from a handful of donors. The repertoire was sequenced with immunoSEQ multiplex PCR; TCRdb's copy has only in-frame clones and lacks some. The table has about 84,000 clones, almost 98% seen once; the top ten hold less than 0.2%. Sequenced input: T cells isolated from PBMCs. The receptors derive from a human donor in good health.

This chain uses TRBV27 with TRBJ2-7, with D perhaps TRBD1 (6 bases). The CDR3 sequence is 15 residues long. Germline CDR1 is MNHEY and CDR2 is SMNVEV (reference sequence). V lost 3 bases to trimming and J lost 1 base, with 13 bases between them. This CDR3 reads CASSFVADSSYEQYF. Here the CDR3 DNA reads TGTGCCAGCAGTTTCGTGGCGGACAGTTCCTACGAGCAGTACTTC.

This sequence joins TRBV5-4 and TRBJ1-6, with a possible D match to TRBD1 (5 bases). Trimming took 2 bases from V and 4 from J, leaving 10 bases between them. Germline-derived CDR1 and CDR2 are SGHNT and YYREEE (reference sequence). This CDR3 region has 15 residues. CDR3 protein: CASSLGVGYNSPLHF. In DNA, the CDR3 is TGTGCCAGCAGCTTAGGGGTAGGGTATAATTCACCCCTCCACTTT.

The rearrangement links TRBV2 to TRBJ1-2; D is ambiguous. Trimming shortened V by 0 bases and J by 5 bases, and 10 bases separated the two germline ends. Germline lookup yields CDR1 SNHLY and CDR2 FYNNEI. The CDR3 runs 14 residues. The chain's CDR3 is CASSEAPRIYGYTF. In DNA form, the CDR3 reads TGTGCCAGCAGTGAAGCGCCCAGAATTTATGGCTACACCTTC.

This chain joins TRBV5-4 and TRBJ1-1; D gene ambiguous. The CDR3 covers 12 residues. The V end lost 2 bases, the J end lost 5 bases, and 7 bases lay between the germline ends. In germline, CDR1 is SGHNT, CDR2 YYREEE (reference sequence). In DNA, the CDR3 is TGTGCCAGCAGCTTCGGAGCTACTGAAGCTTTCTTT. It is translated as CASSFGATEAFF.

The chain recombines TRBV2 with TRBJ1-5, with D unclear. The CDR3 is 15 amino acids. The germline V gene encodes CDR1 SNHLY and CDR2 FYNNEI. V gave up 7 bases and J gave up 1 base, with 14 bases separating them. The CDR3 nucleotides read TGTGCCAGCACCCCTGAGGGAAAAAGCAATCAGCCCCAGCATTTT. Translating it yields CASTPEGKSNQPQHF.

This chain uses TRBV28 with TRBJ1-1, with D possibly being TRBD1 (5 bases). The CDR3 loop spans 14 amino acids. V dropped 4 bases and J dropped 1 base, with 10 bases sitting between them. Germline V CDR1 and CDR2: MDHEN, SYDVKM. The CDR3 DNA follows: TGTGCCAGCAGTTCGCCTCAGGGGAACACTGAAGCTTTCTTT. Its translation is CASSSPQGNTEAFF.

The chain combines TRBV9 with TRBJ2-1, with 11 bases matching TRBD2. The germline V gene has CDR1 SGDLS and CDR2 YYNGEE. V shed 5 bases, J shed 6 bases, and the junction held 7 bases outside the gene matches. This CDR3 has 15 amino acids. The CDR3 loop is CASRITSGSLNEQFF. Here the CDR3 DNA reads TGTGCCAGCAGGATCACTAGCGGGAGTCTCAATGAGCAGTTCTTC.

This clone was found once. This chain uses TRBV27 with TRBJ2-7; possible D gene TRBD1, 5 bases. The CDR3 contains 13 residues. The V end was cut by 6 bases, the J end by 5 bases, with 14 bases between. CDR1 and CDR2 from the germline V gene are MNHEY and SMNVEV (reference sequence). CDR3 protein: CASSSPGAHEQYF. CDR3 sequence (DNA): TGTGCCAGCAGCTCCCCTGGGGCACACGAGCAGTACTTC.

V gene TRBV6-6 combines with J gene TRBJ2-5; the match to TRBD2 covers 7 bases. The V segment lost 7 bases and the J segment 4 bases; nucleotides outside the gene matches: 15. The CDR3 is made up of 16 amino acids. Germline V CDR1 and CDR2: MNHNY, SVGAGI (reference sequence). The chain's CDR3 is CASTARSGGGAETQYF. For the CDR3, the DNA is TGTGCCAGCACAGCTCGCTCGGGGGGAGGTGCAGAGACCCAGTACTTC.

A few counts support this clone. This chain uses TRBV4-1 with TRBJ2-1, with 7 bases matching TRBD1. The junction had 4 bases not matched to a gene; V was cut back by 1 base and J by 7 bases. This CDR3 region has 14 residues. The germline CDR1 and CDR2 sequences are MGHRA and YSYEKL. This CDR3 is CASSQVTRGNEQFF. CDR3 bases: TGCGCCAGCAGCCAAGTAACCAGGGGGAATGAGCAGTTCTTC.

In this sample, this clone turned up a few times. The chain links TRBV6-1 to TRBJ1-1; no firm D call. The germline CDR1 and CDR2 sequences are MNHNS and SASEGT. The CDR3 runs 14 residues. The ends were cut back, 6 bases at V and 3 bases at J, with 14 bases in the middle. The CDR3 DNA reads TGTGCCAGCAGGGAGGGTTTGACGGACACTGAAGCTTTCTTT. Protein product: CASREGLTDTEAFF.

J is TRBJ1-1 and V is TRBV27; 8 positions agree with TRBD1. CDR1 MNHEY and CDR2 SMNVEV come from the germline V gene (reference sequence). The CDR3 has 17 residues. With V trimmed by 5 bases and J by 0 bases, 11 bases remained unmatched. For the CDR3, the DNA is TGTGCCAGCAGTATTTGGACAGGGCGAAGGGTGAACACTGAAGCTTTCTTT. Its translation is CASSIWTGRRVNTEAFF.

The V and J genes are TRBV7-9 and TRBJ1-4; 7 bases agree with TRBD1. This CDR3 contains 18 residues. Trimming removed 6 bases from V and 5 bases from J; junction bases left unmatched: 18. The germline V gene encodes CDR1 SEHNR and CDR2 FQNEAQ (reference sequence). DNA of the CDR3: TGTGCCAGCAGTTTCGATCCCAGGGGGGCAGACACAAATGAAAAACTGTTTTTT. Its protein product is CASSFDPRGADTNEKLFF. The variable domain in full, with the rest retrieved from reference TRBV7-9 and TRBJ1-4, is DTGVSQNPRHKITKRGQNVTFRCDPISEHNRLYWYRQTLGQGPEFLTYFQNEAQLEKSRLLSDRFSAERPKGSFSTLEIQRTEQGDSAMYLCASSFDPRGADTNEKLFFGSGTQLSVL.

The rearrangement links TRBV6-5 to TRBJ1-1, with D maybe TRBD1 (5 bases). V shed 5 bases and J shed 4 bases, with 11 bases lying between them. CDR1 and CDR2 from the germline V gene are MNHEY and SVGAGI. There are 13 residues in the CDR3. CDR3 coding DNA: TGTGCCAGCAGTCCCAATCAGGGCACTGAAGCTTTCTTT. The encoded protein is CASSPNQGTEAFF.

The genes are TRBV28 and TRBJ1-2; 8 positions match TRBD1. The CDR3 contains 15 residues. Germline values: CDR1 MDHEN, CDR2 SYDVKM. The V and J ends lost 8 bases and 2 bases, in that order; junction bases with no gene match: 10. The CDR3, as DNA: TGTGCCAGCGGGTCTCCCGGGACAGGAAACTATGGCTACACCTTC. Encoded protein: CASGSPGTGNYGYTF.

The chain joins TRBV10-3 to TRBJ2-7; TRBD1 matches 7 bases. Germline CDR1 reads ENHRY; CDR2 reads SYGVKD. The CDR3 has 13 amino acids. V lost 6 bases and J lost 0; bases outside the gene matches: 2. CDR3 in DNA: TGTGCCATCAGGACAGGGAACTCCTACGAGCAGTACTTC. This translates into CAIRTGNSYEQYF.

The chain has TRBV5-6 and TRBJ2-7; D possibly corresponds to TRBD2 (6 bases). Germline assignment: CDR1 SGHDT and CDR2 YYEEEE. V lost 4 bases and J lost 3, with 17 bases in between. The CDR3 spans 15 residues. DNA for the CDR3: TGTGCCAGCAGCCAAGGGACTTCACTTAGCTACGAGCAGTACTTC. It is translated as CASSQGTSLSYEQYF.

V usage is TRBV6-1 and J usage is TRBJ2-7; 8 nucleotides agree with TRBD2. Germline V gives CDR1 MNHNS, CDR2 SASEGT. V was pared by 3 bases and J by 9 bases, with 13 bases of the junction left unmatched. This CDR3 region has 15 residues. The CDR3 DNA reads TGTGCCAGCAGTGATACGGGACTAGTAGCTGCAGTGCAGTACTTC. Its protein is CASSDTGLVAAVQYF.

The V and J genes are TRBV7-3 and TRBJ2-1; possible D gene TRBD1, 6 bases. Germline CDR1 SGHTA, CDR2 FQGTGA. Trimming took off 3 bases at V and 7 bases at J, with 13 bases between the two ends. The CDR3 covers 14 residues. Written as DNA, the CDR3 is TGTGCCAGCAGCTTGACGGGACAACTAAATGAGCAGTTCTTC. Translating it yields CASSLTGQLNEQFF. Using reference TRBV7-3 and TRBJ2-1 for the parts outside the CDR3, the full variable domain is GAGVSQTPSNKVTEKGKYVELRCDPISGHTALYWYRQSLGQGPEFLIYFQGTGAADDSGLPNDRFFAVRPEGSVSTLKIQRTERGDSAVYLCASSLTGQLNEQFFGPGTRLTVL.

CDR3 in DNA: TGTGCTAGTGTACTGGACAGGGGGCGGGATACGCAGTATTTT. Its translation: CASVLDRGRDTQYF. The chain employs TRBV12-5 and TRBJ2-3; 11 positions match TRBD1. This CDR3 comprises 14 residues. The trim removed 7 bases at V and 6 bases at J, leaving 6 bases unmatched. Germline V gives CDR1 LGHNT, CDR2 FRNRAP.

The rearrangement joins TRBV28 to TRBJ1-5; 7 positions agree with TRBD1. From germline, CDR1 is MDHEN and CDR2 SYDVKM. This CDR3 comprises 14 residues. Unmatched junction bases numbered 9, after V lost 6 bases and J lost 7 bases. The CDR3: CASSPRGVGQPQHF. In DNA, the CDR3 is TGTGCCAGCAGCCCCAGGGGGGTTGGACAGCCCCAGCATTTT.

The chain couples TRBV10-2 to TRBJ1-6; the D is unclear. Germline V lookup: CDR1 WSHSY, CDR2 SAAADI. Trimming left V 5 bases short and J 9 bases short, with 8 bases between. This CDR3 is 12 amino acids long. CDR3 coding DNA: TGCGCCAGCAGTTTCTCGAGTTCACCCCTCCACTTT. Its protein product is CASSFSSSPLHF.

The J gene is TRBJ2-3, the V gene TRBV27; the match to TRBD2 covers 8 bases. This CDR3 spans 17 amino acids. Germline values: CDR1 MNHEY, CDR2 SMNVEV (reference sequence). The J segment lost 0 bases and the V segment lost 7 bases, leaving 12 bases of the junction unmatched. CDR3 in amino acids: CASIAGYLTISTDTQYF. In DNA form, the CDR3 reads TGTGCCAGCATAGCGGGATACCTCACGATTAGCACAGATACGCAGTATTTT.

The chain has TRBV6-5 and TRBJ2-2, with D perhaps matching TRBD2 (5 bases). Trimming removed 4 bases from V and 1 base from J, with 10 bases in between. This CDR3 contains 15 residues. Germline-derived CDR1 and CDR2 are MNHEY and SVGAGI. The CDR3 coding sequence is TGTGCCAGCAGTTTCGGGGTCGTGAACACCGGGGAGCTGTTTTTT. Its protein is CASSFGVVNTGELFF.

The chain's CDR3 is CASSPLEPGVTEAFF. For the CDR3, the DNA is TGTGCCAGCAGCCCACTTGAACCAGGGGTGACAGAAGCTTTCTTT. The rearrangement uses TRBV7-9 and TRBJ1-1; tentatively, D is TRBD1 (6 bases). CDR3 length: 15 residues. Trimming left V 5 bases short and J 8 bases short, with 21 bases between. Per the germline V gene, CDR1 is SEHNR and CDR2 is FQNEAQ (reference sequence).

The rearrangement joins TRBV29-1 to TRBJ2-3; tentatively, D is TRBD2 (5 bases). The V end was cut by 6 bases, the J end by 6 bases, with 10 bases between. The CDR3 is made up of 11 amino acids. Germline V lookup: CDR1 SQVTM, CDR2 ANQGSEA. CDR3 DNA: TGCAGCGTACCACGGAGGGATACGCAGTATTTT. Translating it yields CSVPRRDTQYF.